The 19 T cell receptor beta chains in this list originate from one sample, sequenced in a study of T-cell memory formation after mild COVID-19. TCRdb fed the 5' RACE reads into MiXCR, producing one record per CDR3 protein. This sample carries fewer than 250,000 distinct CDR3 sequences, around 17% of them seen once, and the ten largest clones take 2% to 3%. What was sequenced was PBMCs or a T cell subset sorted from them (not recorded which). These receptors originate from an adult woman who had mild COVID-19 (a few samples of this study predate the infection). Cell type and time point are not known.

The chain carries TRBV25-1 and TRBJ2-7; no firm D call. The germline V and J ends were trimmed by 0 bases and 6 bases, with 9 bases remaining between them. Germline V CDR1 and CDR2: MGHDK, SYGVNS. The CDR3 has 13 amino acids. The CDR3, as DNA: TGTGCCAGCAGTGAATATGGCCTAAGCGAGCAGTACTTC. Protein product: CASSEYGLSEQYF.

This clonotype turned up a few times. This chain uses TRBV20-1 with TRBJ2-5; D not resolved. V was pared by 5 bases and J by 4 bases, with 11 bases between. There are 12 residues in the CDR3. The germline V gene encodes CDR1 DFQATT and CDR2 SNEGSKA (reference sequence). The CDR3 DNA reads TGCAGTGCTCCCCGAATGGGAGAGACCCAGTACTTC. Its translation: CSAPRMGETQYF.

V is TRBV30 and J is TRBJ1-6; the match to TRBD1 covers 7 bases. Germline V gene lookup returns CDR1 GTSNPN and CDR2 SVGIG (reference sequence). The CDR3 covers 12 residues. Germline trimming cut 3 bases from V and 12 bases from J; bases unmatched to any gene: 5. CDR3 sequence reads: CAWRTGPIPLHF. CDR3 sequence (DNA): TGTGCCTGGAGGACAGGGCCAATACCCCTCCACTTT. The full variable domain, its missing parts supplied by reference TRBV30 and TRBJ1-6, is SQTIHQWPATLVQPVGSPLSLECTVEGTSNPNLYWYRQAAGRGLQLLFYSVGIGQISSEVPQNLSASRPQDRQFILSSKKLLLSDSGFYLCAWRTGPIPLHFGNGTRLTVT.

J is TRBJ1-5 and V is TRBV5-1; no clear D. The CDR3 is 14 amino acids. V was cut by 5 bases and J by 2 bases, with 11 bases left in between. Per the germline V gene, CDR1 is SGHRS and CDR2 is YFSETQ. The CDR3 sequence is CASSYVGGNQPQHF. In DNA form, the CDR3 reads TGCGCCAGCAGTTACGTTGGTGGCAATCAGCCCCAGCATTTT.

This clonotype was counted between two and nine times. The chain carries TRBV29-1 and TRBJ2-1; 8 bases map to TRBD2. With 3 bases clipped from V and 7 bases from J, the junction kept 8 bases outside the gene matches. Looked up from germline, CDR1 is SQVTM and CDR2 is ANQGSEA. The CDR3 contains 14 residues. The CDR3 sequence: CSVDPGLGRNEQFF. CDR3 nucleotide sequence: TGCAGCGTTGACCCGGGACTAGGTCGAAATGAGCAGTTCTTC.

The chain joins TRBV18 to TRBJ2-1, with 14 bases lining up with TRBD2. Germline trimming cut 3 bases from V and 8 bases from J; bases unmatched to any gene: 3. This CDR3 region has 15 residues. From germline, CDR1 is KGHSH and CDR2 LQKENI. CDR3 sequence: CASSPGTSGGYEQFF. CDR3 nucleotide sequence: TGTGCCAGCTCACCGGGGACTAGCGGGGGCTATGAGCAGTTCTTC.

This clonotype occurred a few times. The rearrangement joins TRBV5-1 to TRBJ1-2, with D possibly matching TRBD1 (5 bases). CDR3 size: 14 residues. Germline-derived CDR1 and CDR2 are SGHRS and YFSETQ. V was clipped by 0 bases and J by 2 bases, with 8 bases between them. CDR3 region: CASSLGDGNYGYTF. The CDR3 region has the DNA TGCGCCAGCAGCTTGGGGGACGGCAACTATGGCTACACCTTC.

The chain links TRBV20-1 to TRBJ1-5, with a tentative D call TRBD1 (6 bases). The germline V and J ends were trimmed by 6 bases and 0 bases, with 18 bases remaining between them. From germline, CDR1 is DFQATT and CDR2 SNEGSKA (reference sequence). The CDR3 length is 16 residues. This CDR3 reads CSASDSLKSSNQPQHF. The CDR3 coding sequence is TGCAGTGCCTCGGACAGTCTAAAGAGTAGCAATCAGCCCCAGCATTTT.

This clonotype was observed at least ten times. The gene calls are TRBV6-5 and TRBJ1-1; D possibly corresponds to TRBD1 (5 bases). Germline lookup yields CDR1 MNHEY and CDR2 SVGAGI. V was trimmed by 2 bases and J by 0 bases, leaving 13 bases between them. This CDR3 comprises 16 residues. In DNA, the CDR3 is TGTGCCAGCAGTTACACGCCCGGGACGCTGAACACTGAAGCTTTCTTT. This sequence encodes CASSYTPGTLNTEAFF.

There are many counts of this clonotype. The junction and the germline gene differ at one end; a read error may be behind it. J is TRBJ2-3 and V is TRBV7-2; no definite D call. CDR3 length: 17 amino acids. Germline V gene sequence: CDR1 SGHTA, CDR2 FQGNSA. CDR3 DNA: TGTGCCAGCAGGTTAGCCGCCAGTGGGATTGGCACAGATACGCAGTATTTT. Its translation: CASRLAASGIGTDTQYF.

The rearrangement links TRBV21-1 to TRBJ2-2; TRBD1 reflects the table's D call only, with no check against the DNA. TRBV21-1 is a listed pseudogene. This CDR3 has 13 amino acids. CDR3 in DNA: TGTGCCAGCAGTGGGGGAAACGACGGGGAGCTGTTTTTT. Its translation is CASSGGNDGELFF.

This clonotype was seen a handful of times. The chain's CDR3 is CASSDPGLPEQYF. The CDR3 DNA reads TGTGCCAGCAGCGACCCGGGACTCCCCGAGCAGTACTTC. The chain combines TRBV11-3 with TRBJ2-7; D possibly corresponds to TRBD2 (6 bases). This CDR3 is built from 13 residues. Germline CDR1 is SGHNT and CDR2 is YENEEA. Trimming pared 5 bases from V and 6 bases from J, leaving 14 bases between.

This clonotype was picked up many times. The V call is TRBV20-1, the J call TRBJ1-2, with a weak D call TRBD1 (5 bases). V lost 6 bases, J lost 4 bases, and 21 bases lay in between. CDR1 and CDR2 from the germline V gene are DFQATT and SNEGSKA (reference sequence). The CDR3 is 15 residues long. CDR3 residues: CSASSSAERGYGYTF. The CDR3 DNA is TGCAGTGCCAGTTCTTCGGCCGAAAGGGGCTATGGCTACACCTTC.

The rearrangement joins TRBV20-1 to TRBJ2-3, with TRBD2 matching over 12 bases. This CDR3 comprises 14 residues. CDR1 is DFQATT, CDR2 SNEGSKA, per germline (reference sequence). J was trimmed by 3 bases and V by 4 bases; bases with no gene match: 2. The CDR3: CSAKTSGRTDTQYF. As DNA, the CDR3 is TGCAGTGCTAAAACTAGCGGGAGGACAGATACGCAGTATTTT.

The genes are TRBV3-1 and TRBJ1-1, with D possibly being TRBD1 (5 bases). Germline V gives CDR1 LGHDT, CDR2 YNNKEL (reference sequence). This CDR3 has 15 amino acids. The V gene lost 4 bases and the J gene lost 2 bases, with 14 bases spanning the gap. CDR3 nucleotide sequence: TGTGCCAGCAGCCCATTTCGGGGCGGCAACACTGAAGCTTTCTTT. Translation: CASSPFRGGNTEAFF.

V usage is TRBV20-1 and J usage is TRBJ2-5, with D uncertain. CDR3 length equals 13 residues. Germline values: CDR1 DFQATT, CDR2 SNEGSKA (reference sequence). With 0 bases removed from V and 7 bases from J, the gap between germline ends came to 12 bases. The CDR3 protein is CSARDGGLATQYF. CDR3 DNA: TGCAGTGCTAGAGATGGTGGGTTGGCGACCCAGTACTTC.

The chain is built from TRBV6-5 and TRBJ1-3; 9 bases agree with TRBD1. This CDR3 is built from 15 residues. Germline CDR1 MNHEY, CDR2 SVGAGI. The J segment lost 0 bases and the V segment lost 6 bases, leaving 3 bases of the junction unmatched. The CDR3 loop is CASRDRGLSGNTIYF. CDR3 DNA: TGTGCCAGCAGGGACAGGGGTCTCTCTGGAAACACCATATATTTT.

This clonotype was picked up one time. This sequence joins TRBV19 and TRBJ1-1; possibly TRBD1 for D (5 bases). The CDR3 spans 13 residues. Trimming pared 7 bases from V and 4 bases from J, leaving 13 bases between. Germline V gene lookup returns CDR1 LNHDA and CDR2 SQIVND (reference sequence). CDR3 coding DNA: TGTGCCAGTACAACCAGGGTGTCCACTGAAGCTTTCTTT. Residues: CASTTRVSTEAFF.

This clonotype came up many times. The CDR3 DNA is TGTTCCTCTAAGGGGGCCGGAGAGACCCAGTACTTC. It translates to CSSKGAGETQYF. The chain recombines TRBV7-9 with TRBJ2-5, with 7 bases matching TRBD1. Looked up from germline, CDR1 is SEHNR and CDR2 is FQNEAQ (reference sequence). This CDR3 has 12 residues.